A selection of T cell receptor beta chains follows, all from one sample in a study of cytomegalovirus exposure and HLA in healthy donors. TCRdb keeps only in-frame clones here, not all; method: immunoSEQ multiplex PCR. The repertoire has under 200,000 clones, around 74% of them found once; the top ten carry around 2.4%. Sequenced material: PBMCs. The receptors shown here come from a female donor in good health and CMV-seronegative. CDR3s leave out the opening cysteine and the closing phenylalanine or tryptophan. A D gene is named only where the DNA matches it firmly.

V	J	D	CDR3
TRBV5-1	TRBJ1-2	TRBD1	ASSLSGTESYT
TRBV7-7	TRBJ2-5	TRBD1	ASSLKGAVETQY
TRBV7-2	TRBJ2-2	.	ASSLGTTEGGELF
TRBV9	TRBJ2-3	TRBD2	ASSVASGEQEDTQY
TRBV15	TRBJ1-2	.	ATSSAGIAYGYT
TRBV19	TRBJ2-5	.	ASSIGGTGETQY
TRBV21-1	TRBJ2-3	.	ASSTGTSLLTDTQY
TRBV4-3	TRBJ2-7	TRBD1	ASSQGGQGYEQY
TRBV10-3	TRBJ2-7	.	AISVRQTDYEQY
TRBV5-1	TRBJ2-3	TRBD2	ASSPAEAGGPPDTQY
TRBV12-5	TRBJ2-2	TRBD2	ASGLGGGGAYSIGELF
TRBV18	TRBJ2-5	.	ASSPPFRQETQY
TRBV11-2	TRBJ2-3	.	ASSTRGAQEGDTQY
TRBV10-3	TRBJ2-7	.	ATGGGRPSYEQY
TRBV6-5	TRBJ1-1	TRBD1	ASSTGQGGPEAF
TRBV25-1	TRBJ1-1	TRBD1	ASSHTGQGATEAF
TRBV28	TRBJ2-5	TRBD2	ASSLGLAGGIVKTQY
TRBV4-3	TRBJ2-1	.	ASSRELALNEQF
TRBV29-1	TRBJ1-1	.	SVEGRANTEAF
TRBV11-2	TRBJ2-5	.	ASSSLRGKGTETQY
TRBV6-5	TRBJ1-2	TRBD1	ASRRGQSGYT
TRBV7-2	TRBJ2-4	TRBD1	ASSPGTGGNIQY
TRBV28	TRBJ2-2	.	ASEGLHTGELF
TRBV7-9	TRBJ2-3	.	ASSFGIMGDTQY
TRBV9	TRBJ2-3	.	ASSPQSQDTQY
TRBV9	TRBJ2-5	.	ASSAGPMEGETQY
TRBV7-3	TRBJ2-1	TRBD2	ASSFGGRGDNEQF